This T cell receptor (beta chain) appears in the sequencing data of a study of cytomegalovirus exposure and HLA in healthy donors. Study as a whole: Previous work identified 120 million or so unique TCR beta sequences from around 200 million T cells. Broader study findings: Reportedly, TCR beta sequences accurately predicted HLA-A and HLA-B alleles in most subjects. The study recorded more than 150 TCR beta chains that were cytomegalovirus-associated.

Turning to this clone: Its antigen is not known.

PCR amplification relied on 60 Vbeta primers (plus 13 Jbeta primers). Sequenced by immunoSEQ multiplex PCR; TCRdb stores in-frame clones only, minus some. The sample contains approximately 150,000 clones, about four fifths of which appear only once. Germline V gene lookup returns CDR1 SGDLS and CDR2 YYNGEE. This CDR3 is 13 amino acids long. J lost 5 bases, V lost 3 bases, and 3 bases had no gene match. Nominally healthy donors were sampled, though unrecorded immune exposures were likely. The sequenced material came from PBMCs. This chain uses TRBV9 with TRBJ2-5; the match to TRBD1 covers 8 bases. This clonotype originated in a man between 18 and 29 years old in good health and CMV-seropositive. The CDR3 is CASSASGGETQYF. The CDR3, as DNA: TGTGCCAGCAGCGCCTCAGGGGGCGAGACCCAGTACTTC.